A selection of T cell receptor beta chains follows, all from one sample in a study of technical replicates of blood from a handful of donors. TCRdb's table, derived via immunoSEQ multiplex PCR, lists solely in-frame clones and lacks some. Of around 86,000 clones in the sample, 90% to 97% were seen once. Sequencing was performed on T cells isolated from PBMCs. These TCRs come from a human donor in good health. The CDR3 runs from the conserved cysteine through the conserved F or W. A D gene is named only where the DNA matches it firmly. Not every row has a clone size; where given, it reads once, few, many or a size class.

clone_size,j_call,v_call,d_call,cdr3_aa,cdr3_nt
-,TRBJ2-2,TRBV7-2,TRBD2,CASSLDVTSGTNTGELFF,TGTGCCAGCAGCTTAGACGTGACTAGCGGGACGAACACCGGGGAGCTGTTTTTT
-,TRBJ1-1,TRBV4-1,TRBD1,CASSQEKMIRDSRGVDTEAFF,TGCGCCAGCAGCCAAGAGAAGATGATCCGGGACAGCAGGGGTGTGGACACTGAAGCTTTCTTT
-,TRBJ1-4,TRBV28,TRBD1,CASYSGGSNEKLFF,TGTGCCAGCTATTCAGGGGGCTCTAATGAAAAACTGTTTTTT
-,TRBJ2-1,TRBV28,TRBD2,CASSLPSGNEQFF,TGTGCCAGCAGTTTACCTAGCGGGAATGAGCAGTTCTTC
-,TRBJ1-2,TRBV29-1,-,CSVDSTENYGYTF,TGCAGCGTTGACTCCACTGAGAACTATGGCTACACCTTC
-,TRBJ2-7,TRBV5-1,TRBD2,CASRRTSGAYEQYF,TGCGCCAGCAGACGGACTAGCGGTGCCTACGAGCAGTACTTC
-,TRBJ1-3,TRBV30,-,CASQGFGNTIYF,TGTGCCTCGCAGGGGTTTGGAAACACCATATATTTT
-,TRBJ2-7,TRBV6-5,-,CASSPPGQAYEQYF,TGTGCCAGCAGCCCTCCAGGTCAAGCCTACGAGCAGTACTTC
once,TRBJ1-4,TRBV29-1,-,CSVFLGQVPYNEKLFF,TGCAGCGTTTTTCTGGGGCAGGTCCCATACAATGAAAAACTGTTTTTT
-,TRBJ2-3,TRBV29-1,-,CSVGPGRSDTQYF,TGCAGCGTTGGACCCGGGAGATCAGATACGCAGTATTTT
once,TRBJ2-7,TRBV9,TRBD2,CASSVDSGASYEQYF,TGTGCCAGCAGCGTAGACAGCGGGGCATCCTACGAGCAGTACTTC
-,TRBJ1-5,TRBV19,TRBD1,CATTRDRERSNQPQHF,TGTGCCACCACCCGGGACAGGGAGAGGAGCAATCAGCCCCAGCATTTT
-,TRBJ2-5,TRBV5-4,-,CASSLYGGAQETQYF,TGTGCCAGCAGCTTGTATGGCGGCGCACAAGAGACCCAGTACTTC
-,TRBJ2-7,TRBV10-1,-,CASSESARVQSYEQYF,TGCGCCAGCAGTGAGTCGGCCAGGGTTCAGTCCTACGAGCAGTACTTC
-,TRBJ2-7,TRBV7-3,TRBD2,CASSSIAGGPYEQYF,TGTGCCAGCAGCTCAATAGCGGGGGGGCCCTACGAGCAGTACTTC
-,TRBJ2-7,TRBV29-1,-,CSAGGPSYEQYF,TGCAGTGCCGGAGGACCGTCCTACGAGCAGTACTTC
-,TRBJ2-7,TRBV6-5,TRBD2,CASRALRAGVGEQYF,TGTGCCAGCAGGGCCCTACGAGCGGGGGTCGGAGAGCAGTACTTC